The source of this T cell receptor (beta chain) is a study of blood T cell repertoires in COVID-19. Study-level background: The study drew acute and convalescent COVID-19 samples from the United States, Italy and Spain. In each case, the material was cDNA or gDNA derived from T cells, B-cell-depleted T cells, or PBMCs.

A single count supports this clone. Methods used by the authors: The assay estimated nucleated cells by amplifying reference gene primers. Libraries were prepared by immunoSEQ multiplex PCR; TCRdb keeps only in-frame clonotypes and omits some of them. That table supplies the V and J calls and clone size; D and trimming were determined from the DNA. Altogether some 100,000 clones are present, about 91% being singletons, with the ten largest covering about 5%. Looked up from germline, CDR1 is SEHNR and CDR2 is FQNEAQ (reference sequence). CDR3 size: 14 residues. Trimming removed 5 bases at V and 1 base at J, with 11 bases between.

J is TRBJ1-1 and V is TRBV7-9, with no clear D. The receptor was isolated from a human donor in a cohort sampled during active COVID-19. Sequenced sample: peripheral blood. The chain's CDR3 is CASSAYRENTEAFF. The DNA of the CDR3 is TGTGCCAGCAGCGCCTACAGAGAGAACACTGAAGCTTTCTTT.